These 14 T cell receptor beta chains share one sample of origin, sequenced in a study of cytomegalovirus exposure and HLA in healthy donors. 60 Vbeta and 13 Jbeta primers were used in PCR. TCRdb's table, derived via immunoSEQ multiplex PCR, lists solely in-frame clones and lacks some. The table lists some 110,000 clones, just over 75% of them singletons, with around 8.2% in the top ten. The material sequenced was PBMCs. The receptors derive from a middle-aged man in good health and CMV-seropositive.

The rearrangement links TRBV29-1 to TRBJ2-1, with D maybe TRBD2 (6 bases). Trimming took 6 bases from V and 4 from J, leaving 10 bases between them. Germline CDR1 SQVTM, CDR2 ANQGSEA. The CDR3 contains 12 residues. The CDR3 sequence: CSVTSSYNEQFF. The CDR3 coding sequence is TGCAGCGTAACTAGCTCTTACAATGAGCAGTTCTTC.

This chain uses TRBV18 with TRBJ2-5, with 7 bases that match TRBD1. Trimming removed 4 bases from V and 0 bases from J; junction bases left unmatched: 5. This CDR3 is built from 15 residues. CDR1 and CDR2 from the germline V gene are KGHSH and LQKENI. This CDR3 reads CASSLLTGDQETQYF. The DNA for the CDR3 is TGTGCCAGCTCACTTCTCACAGGGGACCAAGAGACCCAGTACTTC.

The J gene is TRBJ1-2, the V gene TRBV25-1, with 12 bases that match TRBD1. V was clipped by 8 bases and J by 8 bases; unmatched bases: 9. Germline assignment: CDR1 MGHDK and CDR2 SYGVNS. The CDR3 is 14 residues long. The CDR3 DNA reads as TGTGCCAGCCACCCTTCGGGACAGGGGGCAGGCTACACCTTC. This translates into CASHPSGQGAGYTF.

This clone was seen once. This chain uses TRBV7-2 with TRBJ2-7; maybe TRBD2 (6 bases). This CDR3 region has 17 residues. Germline loops: CDR1 SGHTA, CDR2 FQGNSA. The V and J ends lost 1 base and 1 base respectively, with 17 bases between them. As DNA, the CDR3 is TGTGCCAGCAGCTTAGGGGAGGAAGCGGAAGTGTCCTACGAGCAGTACTTC. Its translation is CASSLGEEAEVSYEQYF.

In this sample, this clone turned up a few times. The chain recombines TRBV28 with TRBJ2-5, with a tentative D call TRBD2 (5 bases). This CDR3 contains 17 residues. Between the trimmed V and J ends, which lost 2 bases and 1 base, there was a span of 17 bases. Per germline, CDR1 MDHEN and CDR2 SYDVKM. CDR3 sequence: CASSLGGRLAAQETQYF. CDR3 in DNA: TGTGCCAGCAGTTTAGGCGGGCGACTTGCGGCCCAAGAGACCCAGTACTTC. The full variable domain, rest sourced from reference TRBV28 and TRBJ2-5, is DVKVTQSSRYLVKRTGEKVFLECVQDMDHENMFWYRQDPGLGLRLIYFSYDVKMKEKGDIPEGYSVSREKKERFSLILESASTNQTSMYLCASSLGGRLAAQETQYFGPGTRLLVL.

The gene calls are TRBV2 and TRBJ1-2; TRBD1 is a possible D gene (6 bases). Trimming left V 9 bases short and J 5 bases short, with 19 bases between. The CDR3 is 14 amino acids. CDR1 and CDR2 from the germline V gene are SNHLY and FYNNEI. Written as DNA, the CDR3 is TGTGCCAGTTCCCCGGGACATGAGCTTTATGGCTACACCTTC. Translated: CASSPGHELYGYTF.

The chain carries TRBV5-1 and TRBJ2-3; 11 nucleotides align to TRBD2. The CDR3 sequence is 15 residues long. V gave up 1 base and J gave up 4 bases; unmatched junction bases: 2. The germline V gene has CDR1 SGHRS and CDR2 YFSETQ. The CDR3 protein is CASSLTSGSPDTQYF. The CDR3 DNA sequence: TGCGCCAGCAGCTTGACTAGCGGGAGCCCAGATACGCAGTATTTT.

This clone has only one observation. The chain links TRBV4-1 to TRBJ2-1; 8 bases align to TRBD1. Germline CDR1 reads MGHRA; CDR2 reads YSYEKL. Germline trimming cut 4 bases from V and 1 base from J; bases unmatched to any gene: 6. The CDR3 loop spans 16 amino acids. DNA for the CDR3: TGCGCCAGCAGCCTTCAGGGGGCGCTTTCCTACAATGAGCAGTTCTTC. Translation gives CASSLQGALSYNEQFF.

V gene TRBV30 combines with J gene TRBJ1-6; D is ambiguous. Trimming took 5 bases from V and 13 from J, leaving 15 bases between them. The CDR3 sequence is 12 residues long. Looked up from germline, CDR1 is GTSNPN and CDR2 is SVGIG (reference sequence). The CDR3 coding sequence is TGTGCCTGGTCCAGCGGAATGTCGCCCCTCCACTTT. It is translated as CAWSSGMSPLHF.

The V and J genes are TRBV19 and TRBJ2-3, with D uncertain. Per germline, CDR1 LNHDA and CDR2 SQIVND (reference sequence). Trimming removed 3 bases from V and 3 bases from J, with 7 bases in between. This CDR3 has 13 residues. The CDR3 loop reads CASSMSRTDTQYF. The CDR3 region has the DNA TGTGCCAGTAGTATGAGCCGGACAGATACGCAGTATTTT.

The chain recombines TRBV18 with TRBJ2-7; 8 bases are shared with TRBD1. V lost 3 bases and J lost 0; bases outside the gene matches: 7. Per germline, CDR1 KGHSH and CDR2 LQKENI. The CDR3 has 16 amino acids. The CDR3 spells CASSPRDRLSSYEQYF. As DNA, the CDR3 is TGTGCCAGCTCACCCCGGGACAGGTTAAGCTCCTACGAGCAGTACTTC.

This chain joins TRBV9 and TRBJ2-3, with D perhaps matching TRBD2 (5 bases). The CDR3 extends over 15 amino acids. The germline CDR1 and CDR2 sequences are SGDLS and YYNGEE. The V gene lost 3 bases and the J gene lost 0 bases, with 11 bases spanning the gap. CDR3 loop: CASSASSQSTDTQYF. The CDR3 nucleotides are TGTGCCAGCAGCGCCTCTAGCCAAAGCACAGATACGCAGTATTTT. Looking up the rest from reference TRBV9 and TRBJ2-3 gives the full variable domain: DSGVTQTPKHLITATGQRVTLRCSPRSGDLSVYWYQQSLDQGLQFLIQYYNGEERAKGNILERFSAQQFPDLHSELNLSSLELGDSALYFCASSASSQSTDTQYFGPGTRLTVL.

Worth noting for this clone: Other DNA sequences from this sample encode an identical CDR3 as well. The J gene is TRBJ1-4, the V gene TRBV6-5, with D perhaps TRBD1 (5 bases). Germline CDR1 and CDR2: MNHEY and SVGAGI. The CDR3 is 14 residues long. Trimming left V 2 bases short and J 1 base short, with 5 bases between. CDR3 bases: TGTGCCAGCAGTTACAGGGGAACTAATGAAAAACTGTTTTTT. This gives the protein CASSYRGTNEKLFF.

V is TRBV2 and J is TRBJ2-5, with TRBD2 identical over 7 bases. The V segment lost 4 bases and the J segment 3 bases; nucleotides outside the gene matches: 8. This CDR3 spans 15 amino acids. CDR1 is SNHLY, CDR2 FYNNEI, per germline. This chain's CDR3 is CASSGEGTAEETQYF. CDR3 DNA sequence: TGTGCCAGCAGTGGGGAGGGGACCGCTGAAGAGACCCAGTACTTC. Combining the CDR3 with reference TRBV2 and TRBJ2-5 gives the whole variable domain EPEVTQTPSHQVTQMGQEVILRCVPISNHLYFYWYRQILGQKVEFLVSFYNNEISEKSEIFDDQFSVERPDGSNFTLKIRSTKLEDSAMYFCASSGEGTAEETQYFGPGTRLLVL.